This T cell receptor (beta chain) was profiled in a study of blood T cell repertoires in COVID-19. Whole-study context: PBMCs, B-cell-depleted T cells, or T cells were the source of the cDNA or gDNA that made up the material.

Sequenced by immunoSEQ multiplex PCR; TCRdb stores in-frame clones only, minus some. Of under 350,000 clones listed, about 86% are singletons. This CDR3 region has 12 residues. V was cut by 10 bases and J by 2 bases, with 12 bases left in between. The receptor comes from a woman aged 40 to 50 with acute COVID-19. The sample was PBMCs or T cells enriched from blood (not recorded which). V is TRBV12-3 or TRBV12-4 and J is TRBJ2-7; TRBD2 is a possible D gene (5 bases). In DNA, the CDR3 is TGTGCCACCCGAGGGCCGGCCTACGAGCAGTACTTC. This translates into CATRGPAYEQYF.